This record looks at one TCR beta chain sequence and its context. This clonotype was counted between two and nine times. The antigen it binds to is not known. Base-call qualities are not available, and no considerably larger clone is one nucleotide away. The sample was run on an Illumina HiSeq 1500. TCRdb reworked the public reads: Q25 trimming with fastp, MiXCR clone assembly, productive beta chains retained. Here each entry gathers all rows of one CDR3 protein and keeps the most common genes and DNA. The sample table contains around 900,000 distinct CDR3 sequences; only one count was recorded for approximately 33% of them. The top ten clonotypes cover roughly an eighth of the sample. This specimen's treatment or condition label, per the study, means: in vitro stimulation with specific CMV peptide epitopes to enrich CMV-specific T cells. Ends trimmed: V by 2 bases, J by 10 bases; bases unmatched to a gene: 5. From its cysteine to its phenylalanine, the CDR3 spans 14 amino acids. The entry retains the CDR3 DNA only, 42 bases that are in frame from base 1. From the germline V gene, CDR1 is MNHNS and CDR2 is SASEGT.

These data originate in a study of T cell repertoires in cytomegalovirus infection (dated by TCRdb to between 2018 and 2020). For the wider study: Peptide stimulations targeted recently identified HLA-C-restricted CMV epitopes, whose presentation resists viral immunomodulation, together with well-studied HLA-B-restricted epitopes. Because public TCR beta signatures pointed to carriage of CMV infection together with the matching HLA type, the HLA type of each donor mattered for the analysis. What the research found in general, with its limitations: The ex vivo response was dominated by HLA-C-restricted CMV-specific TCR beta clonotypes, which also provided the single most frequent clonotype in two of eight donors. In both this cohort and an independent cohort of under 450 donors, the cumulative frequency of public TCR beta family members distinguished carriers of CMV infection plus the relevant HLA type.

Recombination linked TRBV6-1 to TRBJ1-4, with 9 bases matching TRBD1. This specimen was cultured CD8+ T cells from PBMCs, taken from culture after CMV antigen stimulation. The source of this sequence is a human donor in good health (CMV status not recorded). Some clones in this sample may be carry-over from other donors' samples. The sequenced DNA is TGTGCCAGCAGTGAAAGGGACAGGGACGGAAAACTGTTTTTT. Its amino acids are CASSERDRDGKLFF.